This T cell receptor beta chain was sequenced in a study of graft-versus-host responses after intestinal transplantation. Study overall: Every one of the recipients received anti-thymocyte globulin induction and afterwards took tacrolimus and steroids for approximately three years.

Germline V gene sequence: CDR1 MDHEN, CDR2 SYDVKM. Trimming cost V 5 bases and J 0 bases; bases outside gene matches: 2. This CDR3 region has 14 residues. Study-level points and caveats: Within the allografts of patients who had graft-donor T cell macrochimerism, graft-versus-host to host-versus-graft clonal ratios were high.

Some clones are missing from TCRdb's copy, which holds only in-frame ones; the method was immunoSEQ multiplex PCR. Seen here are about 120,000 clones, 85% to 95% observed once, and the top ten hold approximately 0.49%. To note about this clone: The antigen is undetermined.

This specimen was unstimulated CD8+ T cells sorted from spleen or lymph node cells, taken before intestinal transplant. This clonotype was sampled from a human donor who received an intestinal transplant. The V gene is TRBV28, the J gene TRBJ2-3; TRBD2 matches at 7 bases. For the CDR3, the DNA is TGTGCCAGCAGTAACGGGGGGAGCACAGATACGCAGTATTTT. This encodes CASSNGGSTDTQYF. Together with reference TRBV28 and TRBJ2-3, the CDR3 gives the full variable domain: DVKVTQSSRYLVKRTGEKVFLECVQDMDHENMFWYRQDPGLGLRLIYFSYDVKMKEKGDIPEGYSVSREKKERFSLILESASTNQTSMYLCASSNGGSTDTQYFGPGTRLTVL.